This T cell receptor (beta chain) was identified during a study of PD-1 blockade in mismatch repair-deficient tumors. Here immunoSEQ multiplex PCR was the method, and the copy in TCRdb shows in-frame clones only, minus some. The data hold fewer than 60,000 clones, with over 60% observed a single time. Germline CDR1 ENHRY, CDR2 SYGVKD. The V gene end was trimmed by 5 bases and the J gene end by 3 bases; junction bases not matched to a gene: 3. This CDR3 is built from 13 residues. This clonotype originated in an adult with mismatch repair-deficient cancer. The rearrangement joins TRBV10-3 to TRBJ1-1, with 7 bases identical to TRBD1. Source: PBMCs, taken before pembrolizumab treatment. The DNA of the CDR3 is TGTGCCATCAGTAGCGACAGGGACACTGAAGCTTTCTTT. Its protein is CAISSDRDTEAFF.